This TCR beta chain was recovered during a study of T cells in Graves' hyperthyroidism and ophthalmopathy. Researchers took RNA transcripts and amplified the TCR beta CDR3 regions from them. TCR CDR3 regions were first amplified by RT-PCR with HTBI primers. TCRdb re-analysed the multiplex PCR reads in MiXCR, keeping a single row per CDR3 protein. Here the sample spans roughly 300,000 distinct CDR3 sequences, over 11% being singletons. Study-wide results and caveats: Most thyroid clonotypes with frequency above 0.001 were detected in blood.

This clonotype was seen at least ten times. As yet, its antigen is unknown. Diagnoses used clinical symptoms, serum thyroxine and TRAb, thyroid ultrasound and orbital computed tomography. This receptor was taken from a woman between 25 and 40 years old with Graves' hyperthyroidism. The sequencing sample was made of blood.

For the CDR3, the DNA is TGTGCCAGCAGTATTGACAGGGGGGAGACCCAGTACTTC. Translated: CASSIDRGETQYF. The V gene is TRBV12-3 or TRBV12-4, the J gene TRBJ2-5; 9 bases match TRBD1. The V gene end was trimmed by 5 bases and the J gene end by 5 bases; junction bases not matched to a gene: 3. The CDR3 has 13 amino acids.